The 26 T cell receptor beta chains presented below share a single source sample, sequenced in a study of control samples from healthy donors and cancer patients. Some clones are missing from TCRdb's copy, which holds only in-frame ones; the method was immunoSEQ multiplex PCR. This sample has approximately 100,000 clones, with roughly 83% found just once. The sample comprised PBMCs. All receptors come from a man aged 65 to 79 with lung cancer.

This sequence joins TRBV13 and TRBJ1-3; 9 bases match TRBD1. The CDR3 covers 15 residues. Germline trimming cut 5 bases from V and 0 bases from J; bases unmatched to any gene: 2. Looked up from germline, CDR1 is PRHDT and CDR2 is FYEKMQ (reference sequence). The CDR3 nucleotides read TGTGCCAGCAGCACGGGACAGGGCTCTGGAAACACCATATATTTT. It is translated as CASSTGQGSGNTIYF.

The rearrangement uses TRBV19 and TRBJ2-1; D call uncertain. Germline loops: CDR1 LNHDA, CDR2 SQIVND (reference sequence). The length of the CDR3 is 11 residues. Trimming cost V 7 bases and J 2 bases, with 3 bases left between them. The CDR3 DNA follows: TGTGCCAGTATGGCCTACAATGAGCAGTTCTTC. It translates to CASMAYNEQFF.

The CDR3 nucleotides read TGTGGAGGGGTTAGCGGGGGGGCCGAATTGTTGCAGTACTTC. Encoded protein: CGGVSGGAELLQYF. V is TRBV7-2 and J is TRBJ2-5; TRBD2 aligns across 11 bases. Germline-derived CDR1 and CDR2 are SGHTA and FQGNSA. The CDR3 is made up of 14 amino acids.

This clone came up a few times. The V call is TRBV23-1, the J call TRBJ2-1, with D possibly TRBD1 on 6 matching bases. TRBV23-1 is an ORF for which the function is uncertain. The CDR3 length is 16 residues. V was clipped by 0 bases and J by 9 bases, with 18 bases between them. This CDR3 is CASSQSRYRVWIEQFF. In nucleotides, the CDR3 is TGCGCCAGCAGTCAATCCCGGTACAGGGTCTGGATTGAGCAGTTCTTC.

The chain links TRBV9 to TRBJ2-7, with TRBD2 as a possible D gene (6 bases). V was clipped by 4 bases and J by 6 bases, with 17 bases between them. This CDR3 region has 14 residues. Germline values: CDR1 SGDLS, CDR2 YYNGEE. CDR3 in amino acids: CASSSRLGWGEQYF. CDR3 coding DNA: TGTGCCAGCAGCTCCCGACTAGGGTGGGGCGAGCAGTACTTC.

The chain joins TRBV27 to TRBJ2-7; 9 bases match TRBD1. Unmatched junction bases numbered 12, after V lost 6 bases and J lost 6 bases. Germline V gives CDR1 MNHEY, CDR2 SMNVEV (reference sequence). The CDR3 has 15 amino acids. The DNA of the CDR3 is TGTGCCAGCAGGGGAATCGGGACAGGGCTCTTCGAGCAGTACTTC. This codes for CASRGIGTGLFEQYF.

V gene TRBV7-7 combines with J gene TRBJ2-2; D could derive from TRBD1 or TRBD2 (5 bases each). The germline V gene encodes CDR1 SSHAT and CDR2 FNYEAQ (reference sequence). This CDR3 is 15 amino acids long. The V end was cut by 11 bases, the J end by 4 bases, with 20 bases between. The CDR3 DNA reads TGTGCCTCGTCGCGCCGAGGGGACGGCACCGGGGAGCTGTTTTTT. It encodes CASSRRGDGTGELFF.

This clone was picked up one time. The chain combines TRBV19 with TRBJ2-6; TRBD1 matches at 12 bases. The CDR3 extends over 18 amino acids. J was trimmed by 4 bases and V by 9 bases; bases with no gene match: 13. Germline assignment: CDR1 LNHDA and CDR2 SQIVND (reference sequence). The CDR3 nucleotides read TGTGCCAGCGCGACTCCGGGACAGGGGGCTGGAGGGGCCAACGTCCTGACTTTC. Translated: CASATPGQGAGGANVLTF.

In this sample, this clone turned up a few times. The junction departs from germline at one end; a sequencing error may be responsible. The genes are TRBV7-9 and TRBJ2-7; 8 bases fit TRBD1. The germline CDR1 and CDR2 sequences are SEHNR and FQNEAQ (reference sequence). The CDR3 consists of 14 residues. Here the CDR3 reads CASSLGGQAGYLAF. The CDR3 nucleotides read TGTGCCAGCAGCTTAGGGGGACAGGCTGGGTACTTGGCTTTC.

The CDR3 bases are TGCGCCAGCAGCCAAGGGACAGGGGGGATGGCAACTAATGAAAAACTGTTTTTT. The encoded protein is CASSQGTGGMATNEKLFF. The chain is built from TRBV4-1 and TRBJ1-4; 10 bases are shared with TRBD1. CDR3 length: 18 residues. V was pared by 1 base and J by 0 bases, with 5 bases of the junction left unmatched. CDR1 and CDR2 (germline): MGHRA, YSYEKL.

This rearrangement joins TRBV5-5 to TRBJ1-5; TRBD1 matches at 9 bases. The CDR3 sequence is 14 residues long. The V and J ends lost 4 bases and 5 bases, in that order; junction bases with no gene match: 4. Germline V gene lookup returns CDR1 SGHKS and CDR2 YYEKEE (reference sequence). In DNA form, the CDR3 reads TGTGCCAGCAGCGACGGACAGGGGTATCAGCCCCAGCATTTT. It encodes CASSDGQGYQPQHF.

The chain links TRBV19 to TRBJ2-2; D gene ambiguous. Per germline, CDR1 LNHDA and CDR2 SQIVND (reference sequence). The ends were cut back, 9 bases at V and 3 bases at J, with 11 bases in the middle. This CDR3 comprises 13 residues. This chain's CDR3 is CASGPPYTGELFF. The CDR3 nucleotides read TGTGCCAGCGGGCCCCCGTACACCGGGGAGCTGTTTTTT.

This chain links TRBV28 with TRBJ1-2; D remains unclear. Germline lookup yields CDR1 MDHEN and CDR2 SYDVKM. The CDR3 runs 13 residues. Trimming took 2 bases from V and 4 from J, leaving 8 bases between them. This CDR3 is CASSLTAPYGYTF. The CDR3 region has the DNA TGTGCCAGCAGTTTAACGGCGCCCTATGGCTACACCTTC.

The V call is TRBV11-2, the J call TRBJ1-5; perhaps TRBD1 as D (5 bases). V was clipped by 1 base and J by 2 bases, with 9 bases between them. This CDR3 has 15 residues. Germline assignment: CDR1 SGHAT and CDR2 FQNNGV. CDR3 loop: CASSLGGAGNQPQHF. CDR3 in DNA: TGTGCCAGCAGCTTAGGAGGGGCCGGCAATCAGCCCCAGCATTTT.

The rearrangement uses TRBV27 and TRBJ1-6; 9 bases align to TRBD1. The germline V gene encodes CDR1 MNHEY and CDR2 SMNVEV (reference sequence). This CDR3 comprises 15 residues. The J segment lost 7 bases and the V segment lost 5 bases, leaving 6 bases of the junction unmatched. The CDR3 coding sequence is TGTGCCAGCAGTCCCTTGACAGGGGGGAATTCACCCCTCCACTTT. Protein: CASSPLTGGNSPLHF.

The chain couples TRBV27 to TRBJ2-7; D is perhaps TRBD2 (6 bases). Germline V gives CDR1 MNHEY, CDR2 SMNVEV (reference sequence). V lost 2 bases and J lost 5, with 13 bases in between. The CDR3 length is 14 residues. CDR3 coding DNA: TGTGCCAGCAGTTTAAACACGGGGGACCACGAGCAGTACTTC. Amino acids: CASSLNTGDHEQYF.

There are a few counts of this clone. This sequence joins TRBV2 and TRBJ1-6; a weak D match, TRBD1 (6 bases). Trimming cost V 7 bases and J 6 bases, with 13 bases left between them. Germline V gene data show CDR1 as SNHLY and CDR2 as FYNNEI. CDR3 size: 14 residues. In DNA, the CDR3 is TGTGCCAGCACCGTCCCGGGGGCTAATTCACCCCTCCACTTT. This sequence encodes CASTVPGANSPLHF.

J is TRBJ1-2 and V is TRBV24-1; a weak D match, TRBD1 (6 bases). V lost 3 bases and J lost 8, with 15 bases in between. Germline V lookup: CDR1 KGHDR, CDR2 SFDVKD. The CDR3 is 14 residues long. CDR3: CATSDPGRGNGYTF. As DNA, the CDR3 is TGTGCCACCAGTGATCCAGGGAGGGGGAACGGCTACACCTTC.

The chain joins TRBV10-2 to TRBJ1-1; D is ambiguous. This CDR3 contains 13 residues. Germline lookup yields CDR1 WSHSY and CDR2 SAAADI. Trimming removed 1 base at V and 3 bases at J, with 6 bases between. DNA for the CDR3: TGCGCCAGCAGTGAGTGGAGTGACACTGAAGCTTTCTTT. This gives the protein CASSEWSDTEAFF.

The CDR3 nucleotides are TGTGCCAGCAGAATACAGGGGTTTCAGGAAGCTTTCTTT. This codes for CASRIQGFQEAFF. The V call is TRBV28, the J call TRBJ1-1; 7 nucleotides align to TRBD1. The trim removed 6 bases at V and 8 bases at J, leaving 9 bases unmatched. This CDR3 region has 13 residues. The germline CDR1 and CDR2 sequences are MDHEN and SYDVKM.

The V call is TRBV5-4, the J call TRBJ1-4; TRBD1 matches at 9 bases. J gave up 1 base and V 4 bases, and 5 bases lay outside the gene matches. From germline, CDR1 is SGHNT and CDR2 YYREEE (reference sequence). This CDR3 is built from 16 residues. DNA of the CDR3: TGTGCCAGCAGCGACGGGACAGGGAGAACTAATGAAAAACTGTTTTTT. Translating it yields CASSDGTGRTNEKLFF. Filled out from reference TRBV5-4 and TRBJ1-4, the complete variable domain reads ETGVTQSPTHLIKTRGQQVTLRCSSQSGHNTVSWYQQALGQGPQFIFQYYREEENGRGNFPPRFSGLQFPNYSSELNVNALELDDSALYLCASSDGTGRTNEKLFFGSGTQLSVL.

The rearrangement joins TRBV9 to TRBJ2-1, with 7 bases that match TRBD2. The CDR3 is made up of 16 amino acids. Per germline, CDR1 SGDLS and CDR2 YYNGEE. V was clipped by 0 bases and J by 5 bases; unmatched bases: 8. The CDR3 DNA is TGTGCCAGCAGCGTAGCTTCGAGCGGGGCCCACAATGAGCAGTTCTTC. Its translation is CASSVASSGAHNEQFF.

The chain is built from TRBV24-1 and TRBJ2-3; 9 nucleotides agree with TRBD1. Germline V lookup: CDR1 KGHDR, CDR2 SFDVKD. The CDR3 has 15 residues. V lost 3 bases, J lost 5 bases, and 5 bases stayed unmatched. The CDR3 nucleotides read TGTGCCACCAGTGATACGGGACAGGGTGTAGATACGCAGTATTTT. Translation: CATSDTGQGVDTQYF.

The chain links TRBV4-2 to TRBJ2-4, with D perhaps TRBD1 (6 bases). V lost 0 bases and J 5 bases, leaving 14 bases between the germline ends. CDR3 length: 16 residues. CDR1 is LGHNA, CDR2 YNFKEQ, per germline. The CDR3 coding sequence is TGTGCCAGCAGCCAAGATTCGAGGACAGTCGAAAACATTCAGTACTTC. It is translated as CASSQDSRTVENIQYF.

The rearrangement uses TRBV19 and TRBJ2-3; D uncertain. The CDR3 is 17 residues long. Germline CDR1 reads LNHDA; CDR2 reads SQIVND (reference sequence). Trimming pared 3 bases from V and 2 bases from J, leaving 18 bases between. The CDR3 region is CASSILYARAVTDTQYF. In DNA form, the CDR3 reads TGTGCCAGTAGTATCCTCTACGCCAGAGCCGTCACAGATACGCAGTATTTT.

The gene calls are TRBV30 and TRBJ1-5; D unclear. The CDR3 is 15 residues long. CDR1 GTSNPN and CDR2 SVGIG come from the germline V gene (reference sequence). V was cut by 0 bases and J by 0 bases, with 9 bases left in between. The chain's CDR3 is CAWSVAGYSNQPQHF. CDR3 DNA: TGTGCCTGGAGTGTGGCGGGGTATAGCAATCAGCCCCAGCATTTT.